This TCR beta chain was profiled in a study of tumor and adjacent non-tumor tissue in lung cancer. This sample's RNA came from whole unsorted tissue. Donors were chemotherapy-naive, newly diagnosed lung cancer surgical patients in China, August–late 2014. The library came from three nested PCR rounds adapted from ARM-PCR protocols. TCRdb processed the multiplex PCR reads anew with MiXCR; each CDR3 protein has one entry. The profile shows 65,000 to 95,000 distinct CDR3 sequences, approximately 68% of them singletons. Germline V gene sequence: CDR1 WSHSY, CDR2 SAAADI. The CDR3 loop spans 14 amino acids. Regarding this clonotype: Its antigen is undetermined. At one end, the junction sequence differs from germline, possibly due to a read error.

General study points: Top 100 clones took a larger repertoire share in normal lung.

J is TRBJ1-2 and V is TRBV10-2; D is perhaps TRBD1 (5 bases). Material for sequencing was lung tumor tissue. This TCR came from a woman aged 70-85 years with non-small cell lung cancer. The CDR3 sequence is CASRPGLRDYGYIF. CDR3 DNA: TGCGCCAGCAGACCGGGACTTAGAGACTATGGCTACATCTTC.